The subject of this entry is one T cell receptor beta chain. Antigen: not known. Repertoires were generated with immunoSEQ multiplex PCR, while TCRdb's copy carries only in-frame clones and drops some. The sample holds about 2.3 million clones, just over 90% seen once. This record comes from a study of shared clonotypes between healthy human individuals. Study details: The donors, two women and a few men, were aged 18 to 49. Findings of the study overall: Across a few donors, naive CD4 shared 5% to 6.5%, naive CD8 over 3%, memory CD4 roughly 2.3%, memory CD8 0.4% to 0.5%. Richness estimates generally favored naive over memory subsets.

The TCR comes from a man younger than 35 in good health. Some clones in this sample may be carry-over from other donors' samples. Sequenced material: naive CD4+ T cells from PBMCs. Subset meaning: CD45RA+ positively selected.

CDR3 protein: CASSLMPLPGEQFF. CDR3 in DNA: TGTGCCAGCAGCTTAATGCCCTTACCTGGAGAGCAGTTCTTC. The rearrangement joins TRBV7-2 to TRBJ2-1; no firm D call. Germline CDR1 reads SGHTA; CDR2 reads FQGNSA. The CDR3 is made up of 14 amino acids. V lost 2 bases and J lost 10, with 15 bases in between.